These 29 T cell receptor beta chains were sequenced from one sample in a study of T cells expressing NK-cell markers. TCRdb re-called the 5' RACE reads and catalogs CDR3 proteins one per entry, DNA excluded. The sample has 400,000 to 500,000 distinct CDR3 sequences, and its top ten clones hold more than 7%. The sequencing input was blood T cells: a sorted CD56 or NKG2C T cell subset, CD4+ or CD8+ T cells, or bulk PBMC T cells (not recorded which). The source is a woman between 18 and 69 years old in good health.

This chain connects TRBV20-1 to TRBJ1-1. The germline gives CDR1 DFQATT, CDR2 SNEGSKA (reference sequence). CDR3 length equals 11 residues. The CDR3 loop reads CSARENTEAFF.

The chain employs TRBV7-6 and TRBJ2-1. The V gene's germline CDR1 is SGHVS and CDR2 FNYEAQ. The CDR3 runs 15 residues. The CDR3 reads CASSLAASSYNEQFF.

V is TRBV20-1 and J is TRBJ2-1; TCRdb outputs TRBD1, but without DNA this stays unchecked. This CDR3 comprises 14 residues. Germline V gene sequence: CDR1 DFQATT, CDR2 SNEGSKA (reference sequence). The chain's CDR3 is CSVMMTGGYNEQFF.

The chain is built from TRBV20-1 and TRBJ1-1. Germline V lookup: CDR1 DFQATT, CDR2 SNEGSKA (reference sequence). The CDR3 is 17 amino acids. The CDR3: CSARRRSGSFWNTEAFF.

The CDR3 sequence is CSVDGQTTYYNEQFF. The chain uses TRBV29-1 and TRBJ2-1. The CDR3 has 15 residues. Germline V CDR1 and CDR2: SQVTM, ANQGSEA.

The chain employs TRBV9 and TRBJ2-2; TCRdb calls TRBD2, which cannot be checked without DNA. This CDR3 is 14 amino acids long. The germline gives CDR1 SGDLS, CDR2 YYNGEE. The CDR3 here is CASSLGLFTGELFF.

The V gene is TRBV15, the J gene TRBJ1-1; TCRdb's D gene call, TRBD1, goes unchecked for lack of DNA. Germline CDR1 LNHNV, CDR2 YYDKDF (reference sequence). The length of the CDR3 is 14 residues. The chain's CDR3 is CATSRGRENTEAFF.

The chain couples TRBV3-1 to TRBJ1-1. The CDR3 spans 15 residues. Germline V gene sequence: CDR1 LGHDT, CDR2 YNNKEL (reference sequence). The CDR3 sequence: CASSQDWGGNTEAFF. Full variable domain (rest looked up from reference TRBV3-1 and TRBJ1-1): DTAVSQTPKYLVTQMGNDKSIKCEQNLGHDTMYWYKQDSKKFLKIMFSYNNKELIINETVPNRFSPKSPDKAHLNLHINSLELGDSAVYFCASSQDWGGNTEAFFGQGTRLTVV.

The chain links TRBV7-9 to TRBJ2-6. The CDR3 length is 15 residues. Per the germline V gene, CDR1 is SEHNR and CDR2 is FQNEAQ (reference sequence). CDR3 sequence reads: CASSLGASGANVLTF.

V is TRBV6-2 or TRBV6-3 and J is TRBJ2-7; checking the TCRdb D call of TRBD1 is not possible without DNA. The germline V gene has CDR1 MNHEY and CDR2 SVGEGT. The CDR3 has 15 residues. The CDR3 here is CASSYSRDRGYEQYF.

The chain has TRBV12-3 or TRBV12-4 and TRBJ1-2; TCRdb's D call, TRBD1, is unchecked because there is no DNA. The CDR3 runs to 14 residues. CDR3 loop: CASSSGGQFYGYTF.

The gene calls are TRBV9 and TRBJ2-7; TCRdb calls TRBD2, which cannot be checked without DNA. CDR1 is SGDLS, CDR2 YYNGEE, per germline. The CDR3 spans 13 residues. The CDR3 sequence is CASSGGTSYEQYF.

The chain is built from TRBV20-1 and TRBJ2-7; TCRdb indicates TRBD2, and absent DNA this call remains unverified. CDR3 size: 16 residues. Germline-derived CDR1 and CDR2 are DFQATT and SNEGSKA (reference sequence). The CDR3 sequence is CSAKLSGAGRAYEQYF.

The CDR3 loop reads CASSHVRDGIFSGNTIYF. The chain has TRBV4-3 and TRBJ1-3; the D gene TCRdb calls, TRBD1, cannot be checked with no DNA. CDR1 LGHNA and CDR2 YSLEER come from the germline V gene. This CDR3 is 18 amino acids long.

The chain combines TRBV19 with TRBJ2-1; as DNA is missing, the TRBD1 call by TCRdb cannot be tested. Germline V lookup: CDR1 LNHDA, CDR2 SQIVND (reference sequence). The CDR3 loop spans 13 amino acids. This CDR3 is CASSPDQYNEQFF.

The V and J genes are TRBV20-1 and TRBJ1-4. Germline V CDR1 and CDR2: DFQATT, SNEGSKA (reference sequence). This CDR3 spans 16 amino acids. This CDR3 is CSAVRDGYATNEKLFF.

The chain joins TRBV29-1 to TRBJ2-5; TCRdb proposes TRBD1, but this gene call is untestable without DNA. The CDR3 is 12 residues long. CDR1 is SQVTM, CDR2 ANQGSEA, per germline. The CDR3 loop reads CSVDRGGETQYF.

The gene calls are TRBV19 and TRBJ2-2; TCRdb calls TRBD1, which cannot be checked without DNA. Germline CDR1 reads LNHDA; CDR2 reads SQIVND (reference sequence). The CDR3 has 15 residues. The CDR3 sequence is CASSMKQGGTGELFF.

The chain joins TRBV6-5 to TRBJ2-3; TCRdb proposes TRBD1, but this gene call is untestable without DNA. The CDR3 spans 17 residues. The germline V gene has CDR1 MNHEY and CDR2 SVGAGI. The CDR3 protein is CASSYSGTGGRTDTQYF.

The V and J genes are TRBV3-1 and TRBJ2-5. The CDR3 covers 13 residues. Per the germline V gene, CDR1 is LGHDT and CDR2 is YNNKEL (reference sequence). The CDR3 protein is CASSPPLGETQYF.

V is TRBV19 and J is TRBJ1-2; TCRdb's D call of TRBD1 is untestable without DNA. There are 14 residues in the CDR3. Germline assignment: CDR1 LNHDA and CDR2 SQIVND (reference sequence). CDR3 residues: CASTPGGTDYGYTF.

V gene TRBV11-2 combines with J gene TRBJ2-5. Germline V gene data show CDR1 as SGHAT and CDR2 as FQNNGV. The CDR3 extends over 11 amino acids. The CDR3 protein is CASSRWETQYF.

V and J are TRBV7-3 and TRBJ2-2; the TCRdb D gene call, TRBD2, has no DNA to confirm it. The CDR3 has 14 amino acids. Germline values: CDR1 SGHTA, CDR2 FQGTGA. The CDR3: CASSPGLRTGELFF.

This chain connects TRBV12-1 to TRBJ2-1. TRBV12-1 counts as a pseudogene. The CDR3 consists of 14 residues. This CDR3 is CASNQRSSYNEQFF.

This chain connects TRBV29-1 to TRBJ2-4; the TCRdb D gene call, TRBD1, has no DNA to confirm it. This CDR3 has 13 amino acids. Germline CDR1 and CDR2: SQVTM and ANQGSEA. CDR3 sequence reads: CSVRARDLNIQYF.

The CDR3 spells CASRLGVQETQYF. The chain employs TRBV7-2 and TRBJ2-5; TCRdb's assignment of TRBD2 cannot be checked, as there is no DNA. CDR3 length: 13 residues. CDR1 and CDR2 (germline): SGHTA, FQGNSA.

The chain employs TRBV7-2 and TRBJ2-3; TCRdb selects TRBD1, and the lack of DNA leaves this call unchecked. Germline CDR1 SGHTA, CDR2 FQGNSA. This CDR3 contains 16 residues. CDR3 residues: CASSSRRGAGADTQYF.

The J gene is TRBJ2-3, the V gene TRBV5-1. CDR3 size: 17 residues. Germline lookup yields CDR1 SGHRS and CDR2 YFSETQ. The CDR3 is CASSLLLGVTSTDTQYF. The full variable domain, its missing parts supplied by reference TRBV5-1 and TRBJ2-3, is KAGVTQTPRYLIKTRGQQVTLSCSPISGHRSVSWYQQTPGQGLQFLFEYFSETQRNKGNFPGRFSGRQFSNSRSEMNVSTLELGDSALYLCASSLLLGVTSTDTQYFGPGTRLTVL.

The CDR3 sequence is CASSISAATNEKLFF. The chain couples TRBV19 to TRBJ1-4. CDR1 is LNHDA and CDR2 is SQIVND in the germline V gene (reference sequence). The CDR3 loop spans 15 amino acids.